These 31 T cell receptor beta chains came from one sample sequenced in a study of blood T cell repertoires in COVID-19. Measured with immunoSEQ multiplex PCR; TCRdb has only the in-frame clones, and not every one. The table records around 130,000 clones, approximately 80% of them present only once. The specimen sequenced was peripheral blood. These receptors were collected from a man between 65 and 80 years old with acute or convalescent COVID-19.

This clone was seen just once. The chain is built from TRBV7-9 and TRBJ2-1; 9 positions agree with TRBD2. Trimming removed 3 bases from V and 4 bases from J; junction bases left unmatched: 7. This CDR3 contains 16 residues. Germline V gene data show CDR1 as SEHNR and CDR2 as FQNEAQ (reference sequence). This CDR3 reads CASSFPGSGGYNEQFF. Here the CDR3 DNA reads TGTGCCAGCAGCTTCCCAGGTAGCGGGGGTTACAATGAGCAGTTCTTC.

This clone was detected only a few times. This chain connects TRBV7-2 to TRBJ2-1; 11 bases are shared with TRBD2. V shed 3 bases, J shed 7 bases, and the junction held 8 bases outside the gene matches. The CDR3 consists of 16 residues. Germline V gene sequence: CDR1 SGHTA, CDR2 FQGNSA. CDR3 region: CASSFGLAGGLNEQFF. The DNA for the CDR3 is TGTGCCAGCAGCTTCGGCCTAGCGGGGGGCCTAAATGAGCAGTTCTTC.

The chain uses TRBV5-3 and TRBJ1-2; weak D call: TRBD1 (6 bases). TRBV5-3 is given ORF status, its function remaining uncertain. V was pared by 1 base and J by 1 base, with 17 bases between. The CDR3 loop spans 17 amino acids. The CDR3 loop reads CARSLHREPLGNYGYTF. Here the CDR3 DNA reads TGTGCCAGAAGCTTGCACAGGGAACCCCTCGGTAACTATGGCTACACCTTC.

This clone was seen a few times. CDR3 loop: CASSLRGGNTIYF. CDR3 nucleotide sequence: TGTGCCAGCAGCTTGCGGGGGGGAAACACCATATATTTT. The genes are TRBV5-4 and TRBJ1-3; possibly TRBD1 for D (5 bases). Trimming cost V 1 base and J 4 bases, with 6 bases left between them. The CDR3 spans 13 residues. Germline lookup yields CDR1 SGHNT and CDR2 YYREEE (reference sequence).

The J gene is TRBJ1-1, the V gene TRBV2; 11 positions match TRBD1. V shed 9 bases and J 3 bases; nucleotides not matched to a gene: 0. The germline V gene has CDR1 SNHLY and CDR2 FYNNEI. CDR3 size: 12 residues. CDR3 nucleotides: TGTGCCAGGGGACAGGGGGACACTGAAGCTTTCTTT. Translation gives CARGQGDTEAFF.

This clone was recorded a few times. The chain recombines TRBV9 with TRBJ2-7; the match to TRBD1 covers 9 bases. Germline trimming cut 4 bases from V and 2 bases from J; bases unmatched to any gene: 4. Germline loops: CDR1 SGDLS, CDR2 YYNGEE. The CDR3 is 14 amino acids. The chain's CDR3 is CASSTRTGAYEQYF. The DNA for the CDR3 is TGTGCCAGCAGCACGCGGACAGGGGCCTACGAGCAGTACTTC.

The gene calls are TRBV19 and TRBJ1-1, with 7 bases aligning to TRBD1. Germline V gives CDR1 LNHDA, CDR2 SQIVND (reference sequence). V lost 7 bases and J lost 5; bases outside the gene matches: 10. This CDR3 is 14 amino acids long. CDR3 residues: CASTRQGGGTEAFF. The CDR3 bases are TGTGCCAGTACGCGACAGGGCGGGGGGACTGAAGCTTTCTTT.

This clone has a handful of counts. The V gene is TRBV9, the J gene TRBJ1-1; D remains ambiguous. The V and J ends lost 4 bases and 7 bases respectively, with 23 bases between them. The CDR3 is 16 residues long. Germline V lookup: CDR1 SGDLS, CDR2 YYNGEE. The CDR3 nucleotides read TGTGCCAGCAGCCCCTATTATCAATCAACCCGAGATGAAGCTTTCTTT. Protein sequence: CASSPYYQSTRDEAFF.

The chain has TRBV5-1 and TRBJ1-6, with 10 bases matching TRBD1. This CDR3 is built from 16 residues. Germline V CDR1 and CDR2: SGHRS, YFSETQ. The J segment lost 10 bases and the V segment lost 1 base, leaving 8 bases of the junction unmatched. The CDR3 region is CASSLTVGTGDSPLHF. Written as DNA, the CDR3 is TGCGCCAGCAGCTTGACGGTCGGGACAGGGGACTCACCCCTCCACTTT.

The chain combines TRBV7-3 with TRBJ1-6, with D possibly TRBD1 on 5 matching bases. Germline V gene sequence: CDR1 SGHTA, CDR2 FQGTGA. Trimming pared 2 bases from V and 5 bases from J, leaving 7 bases between. The length of the CDR3 is 14 residues. The chain's CDR3 is CASSLQGHNSPLHF. CDR3 coding DNA: TGTGCCAGCAGCTTACAGGGTCATAATTCACCCCTCCACTTT.

CDR3 protein: CATPTGGSGNTIYF. For the CDR3, the DNA is TGTGCCACCCCTACAGGTGGCTCTGGAAACACCATATATTTT. The rearrangement links TRBV6-5 to TRBJ1-3; possible D gene TRBD1, 5 bases. Germline CDR1 is MNHEY and CDR2 is SVGAGI. V was clipped by 10 bases and J by 0 bases, with 13 bases between them. The CDR3 contains 14 residues.

The genes are TRBV2 and TRBJ2-7; no reliable D call. Trimming shortened V by 6 bases and J by 3 bases, and 18 bases separated the two germline ends. Looked up from germline, CDR1 is SNHLY and CDR2 is FYNNEI. The CDR3 is made up of 15 amino acids. CDR3 DNA sequence: TGTGCCAGCAGGGCCCCAGCAGCAGGAAACTACGAGCAGTACTTC. As protein: CASRAPAAGNYEQYF.

V usage is TRBV20-1 and J usage is TRBJ2-1, with D perhaps matching TRBD2 (5 bases). V lost 3 bases to trimming and J lost 8 bases, with 8 bases between them. CDR3 length: 11 residues. Germline V gene lookup returns CDR1 DFQATT and CDR2 SNEGSKA (reference sequence). The CDR3 DNA reads TGCAGTGCTAGGGACTTCGATGAGCAGTTCTTC. Translation gives CSARDFDEQFF.

The chain combines TRBV10-3 with TRBJ1-1, with 7 bases fitting TRBD1. Germline V gives CDR1 ENHRY, CDR2 SYGVKD. The CDR3 runs to 11 residues. V dropped 10 bases and J dropped 8; count of bases not matched to a gene: 7. CDR3 in DNA: TGTGCCACCCGGAAGGGACAGGAAGCTTTCTTT. Protein product: CATRKGQEAFF.

V usage is TRBV5-4 and J usage is TRBJ2-7, with 11 bases that match TRBD2. This CDR3 contains 16 residues. Germline V gene data show CDR1 as SGHNT and CDR2 as YYREEE (reference sequence). The V and J ends lost 0 bases and 2 bases, in that order; junction bases with no gene match: 4. The CDR3 DNA reads TGTGCCAGCAGCTTGGCCCCGACTAGCGGGGCCTACGAGCAGTACTTC. This sequence encodes CASSLAPTSGAYEQYF.

This chain uses TRBV29-1 with TRBJ1-3, with D unresolved. This CDR3 contains 12 residues. Germline-derived CDR1 and CDR2 are SQVTM and ANQGSEA. The CDR3 nucleotides read TGCAGTGGGAGGGCAGAAGGAAACACCATATATTTT. Translated, it gives CSGRAEGNTIYF.

This clone was counted only a few times. The chain links TRBV3-1 (or the pseudogene TRBV3-2) to TRBJ2-1; 10 positions agree with TRBD2. The trim removed 4 bases at V and 2 bases at J, leaving 2 bases unmatched. CDR1 and CDR2 from the germline V gene are LGHDT and YNNKEL (reference sequence). The CDR3 contains 15 residues. The CDR3 loop is CASSRTSGTYNEQFF. In DNA form, the CDR3 reads TGTGCCAGCAGCCGGACTAGCGGCACCTACAATGAGCAGTTCTTC.

J is TRBJ1-5 and V is TRBV7-3; no clear D gene. The CDR3 spans 13 residues. CDR1 is SGHTA, CDR2 FQGTGA, per germline. V was trimmed by 5 bases and J by 2 bases, leaving 7 bases between them. This CDR3 reads CASSRGGNQPQHF. The CDR3 DNA sequence: TGTGCCAGCAGCCGGGGAGGCAATCAGCCCCAGCATTTT.

The genes are TRBV5-1 and TRBJ1-1; D might be TRBD1 (5 bases). The V end was cut by 1 base, the J end by 1 base, with 11 bases between. This CDR3 contains 15 residues. Germline V CDR1 and CDR2: SGHRS, YFSETQ. CDR3 nucleotide sequence: TGCGCCAGCAGCTTGCAGGCAGGGCCGAACACTGAAGCTTTCTTT. Translation gives CASSLQAGPNTEAFF.

On this clone itself: One end of the junction varies from germline; a read error may be responsible. The rearrangement links TRBV10-3 to TRBJ2-7, with TRBD1 matching over 10 bases. The CDR3 runs 12 residues. Per the germline V gene, CDR1 is ENHRY and CDR2 is SYGVKD. The CDR3 DNA reads as TGTGCCATCAGTGCCACTGGGGACAGGGGATTCTTC. Translated, it gives CAISATGDRGFF.

The J gene is TRBJ1-2, the V gene TRBV4-2; D gene ambiguous. Germline CDR1 reads LGHNA; CDR2 reads YNFKEQ. The CDR3 sequence is 11 residues long. Trimming removed 0 bases at V and 9 bases at J, with 5 bases between. The CDR3 nucleotides read TGTGCCAGCAGCCAAGATCGTAGCTACACCTTC. It encodes CASSQDRSYTF.

This clone showed up just once. V usage is TRBV6-5 and J usage is TRBJ1-1; D may be TRBD1 (6 bases). V gave up 7 bases and J gave up 2 bases, with 11 bases separating them. Germline CDR1 is MNHEY and CDR2 is SVGAGI. The CDR3 consists of 13 residues. The CDR3 protein is CASNRAANTEAFF. The DNA for the CDR3 is TGTGCCAGCAACAGGGCAGCAAACACTGAAGCTTTCTTT.

V usage is TRBV6-5 and J usage is TRBJ2-5; TRBD2 might be the D (6 bases). CDR1 and CDR2 from the germline V gene are MNHEY and SVGAGI. The CDR3 contains 14 residues. V lost 6 bases to trimming and J lost 5 bases, with 16 bases between them. CDR3 sequence: CASRGLVVWETQYF. As DNA, the CDR3 is TGTGCCAGCAGGGGACTCGTGGTTTGGGAGACCCAGTACTTC.

The count of this clone is one. V and J are TRBV7-9 and TRBJ1-6, with D perhaps TRBD1 (6 bases). The V end was cut by 1 base, the J end by 9 bases, with 13 bases between. The CDR3 loop spans 15 amino acids. The germline V gene has CDR1 SEHNR and CDR2 FQNEAQ (reference sequence). In DNA, the CDR3 is TGTGCCAGCAGCTTAGTAGGGGGTCCGGGTTCACCCCTCCACTTT. Residues: CASSLVGGPGSPLHF.

This chain connects TRBV27 to TRBJ1-1; 7 bases match TRBD1. In germline, CDR1 is MNHEY, CDR2 SMNVEV (reference sequence). The CDR3 consists of 12 residues. The J segment lost 9 bases and the V segment lost 8 bases, leaving 9 bases of the junction unmatched. CDR3 loop: CASLGKQGKAFF. The CDR3 DNA follows: TGTGCCAGCCTTGGCAAACAGGGGAAAGCTTTCTTT.

This chain connects TRBV15 to TRBJ1-1; 7 positions agree with TRBD1. The CDR3 length is 15 residues. V shed 1 base and J 8 bases; nucleotides not matched to a gene: 10. CDR1 and CDR2 from the germline V gene are LNHNV and YYDKDF (reference sequence). The CDR3 is CATSRASRGPEEAFF. In nucleotides, the CDR3 is TGTGCCACCAGCAGAGCGTCGAGGGGGCCCGAGGAAGCTTTCTTT.

The chain joins TRBV11-2 to TRBJ1-4; TRBD1 aligns across 10 bases. Germline assignment: CDR1 SGHAT and CDR2 FQNNGV. V lost 1 base and J lost 8; bases outside the gene matches: 13. CDR3 length: 18 residues. The chain's CDR3 is CASSLVGQGVEGKEKLFF. The CDR3 region has the DNA TGTGCCAGCAGCTTAGTTGGACAGGGGGTTGAAGGGAAAGAAAAACTGTTTTTT. Filled out from reference TRBV11-2 and TRBJ1-4, the complete variable domain reads EAGVAQSPRYKIIEKRQSVAFWCNPISGHATLYWYQQILGQGPKLLIQFQNNGVVDDSQLPKDRFSAERLKGVDSTLKIQPAKLEDSAVYLCASSLVGQGVEGKEKLFFGSGTQLSVL.

V and J are TRBV19 and TRBJ1-6; D is uncertain. The CDR3 consists of 13 residues. Trimming cost V 6 bases and J 10 bases, with 13 bases left between them. Looked up from germline, CDR1 is LNHDA and CDR2 is SQIVND (reference sequence). In DNA form, the CDR3 reads TGTGCCAGTAGCCTGAACTACAAATCACCCCTCCACTTT. As protein: CASSLNYKSPLHF.

V and J are TRBV15 and TRBJ1-1; D gene uncertain. There are 15 residues in the CDR3. From germline, CDR1 is LNHNV and CDR2 YYDKDF (reference sequence). V was clipped by 1 base and J by 3 bases, with 12 bases between them. The CDR3 DNA follows: TGTGCCACCAGCAGAGTTCAACAGAGGGACACTGAAGCTTTCTTT. This gives the protein CATSRVQQRDTEAFF.

The J gene is TRBJ2-7, the V gene TRBV27; a weak D match, TRBD1 (7 bases). Germline V CDR1 and CDR2: MNHEY, SMNVEV (reference sequence). V was trimmed by 5 bases and J by 0 bases, leaving 11 bases between them. The CDR3 extends over 14 amino acids. CDR3 region: CASSPRDSSYEQYF. Here the CDR3 DNA reads TGTGCCAGCAGTCCGCGGGACAGCTCCTACGAGCAGTACTTC.

Turning to this clone: A read error may produce the germline difference seen at one junction end. The chain links TRBV7-7 to TRBJ2-1; 12 nucleotides agree with TRBD2. Germline assignment: CDR1 SSHAT and CDR2 FNYEAQ (reference sequence). This CDR3 contains 15 residues. The DNA of the CDR3 is TGTGCTAGCAGCTTAGGACTAGCGGGGACCAATGAGCAGTTCTTC. Protein product: CASSLGLAGTNEQFF.